A single sample gave rise to the 29 T cell receptor beta chains below, sequenced in a study of early T cells in non-severe SARS-CoV-2 infection. TCRdb re-derived calls from the 5' RACE reads in MiXCR, one entry per CDR3 protein. The repertoire holds approximately 100,000 distinct CDR3 sequences, with approximately 10% as singletons. Sequencing was carried out using whole blood. The receptors were sampled from an adult who was a healthcare worker with PCR-confirmed SARS-CoV-2 infection or an uninfected control (not recorded which).

J is TRBJ2-1 and V is TRBV7-8; no clear D. The germline V and J ends were trimmed by 1 base and 7 bases, with 8 bases remaining between them. The CDR3 loop spans 13 amino acids. The germline gives CDR1 SGHVS, CDR2 FQNEAQ. The CDR3 loop reads CASSLELGNEQFF. The CDR3 DNA follows: TGTGCCAGCAGCTTAGAATTGGGGAATGAGCAGTTCTTC. Full variable domain (outside the CDR3, taken from reference TRBV7-8 and TRBJ2-1): GAGVSQSPRYKVAKRGQDVALRCDPISGHVSLFWYQQALGQGPEFLTYFQNEAQLDKSGLPSDRFFAERPEGSVSTLKIQRTQQEDSAVYLCASSLELGNEQFFGPGTRLTVL.

This clonotype was counted only a few times. The chain recombines TRBV5-1 with TRBJ1-4; TRBD1 matches at 10 bases. The CDR3 sequence is 16 residues long. With V trimmed by 4 bases and J by 2 bases, 5 bases remained unmatched. Germline V gives CDR1 SGHRS, CDR2 YFSETQ. The CDR3 sequence is CASSQGQGVTNEKLFF. DNA of the CDR3: TGCGCCAGCAGCCAAGGACAGGGGGTCACTAATGAAAAACTGTTTTTT.

The sample holds many counts of this clonotype. The rearrangement links TRBV7-3 to TRBJ2-3, with 9 bases lining up with TRBD2. J was trimmed by 4 bases and V by 7 bases; bases with no gene match: 9. Per the germline V gene, CDR1 is SGHTA and CDR2 is FQGTGA. CDR3 length: 15 residues. As DNA, the CDR3 is TGTGCCAGCACCGCGGGGGGGCCATCCCCAGATACGCAGTATTTT. Residues: CASTAGGPSPDTQYF.

This clonotype was observed at least ten times. The rearrangement links TRBV28 to TRBJ2-3; the D gene could be TRBD1 or TRBD2 (5 bases each). The CDR3 consists of 14 residues. V gave up 6 bases and J gave up 4 bases, with 14 bases separating them. The germline gives CDR1 MDHEN, CDR2 SYDVKM. CDR3 DNA: TGTGCCAGCAGCGACCGGGGCTCCGCAGATACGCAGTATTTT. Its protein is CASSDRGSADTQYF.

In its sample, this clonotype was seen a few times. The chain links TRBV5-1 to TRBJ2-3; unclear D gene. The CDR3 is 14 amino acids. From germline, CDR1 is SGHRS and CDR2 YFSETQ. V was clipped by 0 bases and J by 0 bases, with 5 bases between them. The CDR3, as DNA: TGCGCCAGCAGCTTGGTCTTTAGCACAGATACGCAGTATTTT. This gives the protein CASSLVFSTDTQYF.

This clonotype was counted many times. The chain uses TRBV10-3 and TRBJ2-1, with D possibly matching TRBD1 (6 bases). The CDR3 is 14 amino acids. The germline V gene encodes CDR1 ENHRY and CDR2 SYGVKD. Trimming cost V 8 bases and J 5 bases, with 16 bases left between them. The CDR3 sequence: CAIRPQGYHNEQFF. The CDR3 bases are TGTGCCATCCGACCACAGGGATACCACAATGAGCAGTTCTTC.

The chain employs TRBV3-1 and TRBJ2-1; 7 bases line up with TRBD2. Germline CDR1 LGHDT, CDR2 YNNKEL (reference sequence). V gave up 1 base and J gave up 3 bases; unmatched junction bases: 3. The CDR3 covers 15 residues. The CDR3 loop reads CASSQAGTNYNEQFF. The CDR3 DNA is TGTGCCAGCAGCCAAGCCGGGACTAACTACAATGAGCAGTTCTTC.

The chain is built from TRBV9 and TRBJ2-3, with TRBD2 identical over 9 bases. This CDR3 has 15 amino acids. V lost 0 bases to trimming and J lost 6 bases; unmatched junction nucleotides: 5. Germline CDR1 reads SGDLS; CDR2 reads YYNGEE. Written as DNA, the CDR3 is TGTGCCAGCAGCGTAGAAGGCGGGGGGGCCGATACGCAGTATTTT. It specifies CASSVEGGGADTQYF.

The rearrangement uses TRBV18 and TRBJ2-1; TRBD2 agrees at 8 bases. CDR1 and CDR2 (germline): KGHSH, LQKENI. The V segment lost 6 bases and the J segment 3 bases; nucleotides outside the gene matches: 7. The CDR3 is 15 residues long. The CDR3 loop reads CASSQREGSYNEQFF. The CDR3 DNA reads as TGTGCCAGCTCTCAACGGGAGGGGAGCTACAATGAGCAGTTCTTC.

V gene TRBV4-1 combines with J gene TRBJ2-3; no clear D gene. The CDR3 has 16 amino acids. V was shortened by 3 bases and J by 3 bases, with 16 bases between the two germline ends. In germline, CDR1 is MGHRA, CDR2 YSYEKL. Here the CDR3 DNA reads TGCGCCAGCAGCCAGGGTACAGAGTTGGGGACAGATACGCAGTATTTT. Protein product: CASSQGTELGTDTQYF.

This clonotype was counted at least ten times. The V call is TRBV5-4, the J call TRBJ2-7; D perhaps matches TRBD1 (6 bases). With 0 bases removed from V and 5 bases from J, the gap between germline ends came to 12 bases. The CDR3 runs 14 residues. In germline, CDR1 is SGHNT, CDR2 YYREEE (reference sequence). CDR3 DNA: TGTGCCAGCAGCTTGGGAGAACGACAGGACGAGCAGTACTTC. Translated: CASSLGERQDEQYF.

This clonotype has at least ten counts. The rearrangement links TRBV27 to TRBJ1-2; D unresolved. Germline V gene sequence: CDR1 MNHEY, CDR2 SMNVEV (reference sequence). This CDR3 spans 16 amino acids. V was pared by 3 bases and J by 2 bases, with 16 bases between. CDR3 in amino acids: CASSLTPPPANYGYTF. The CDR3 nucleotides are TGTGCCAGCAGTTTGACCCCGCCTCCGGCAAACTATGGCTACACCTTC.

The table lists this clonotype with many counts. The chain is built from TRBV7-6 and TRBJ1-5; D gene uncertain. The CDR3 has 14 residues. CDR1 is SGHVS, CDR2 FNYEAQ, per germline. Between the trimmed V and J ends, which lost 1 base and 1 base, there was a span of 5 bases. CDR3 loop: CASSLDGSNQPQHF. The CDR3 DNA follows: TGTGCCAGCAGCTTAGACGGGAGCAATCAGCCCCAGCATTTT. The entire variable domain, with the rest obtained from reference TRBV7-6 and TRBJ1-5, is as follows: GAGVSQSPRYKVTKRGQDVALRCDPISGHVSLYWYRQALGQGPEFLTYFNYEAQQDKSGLPNDRFSAERPEGSISTLTIQRTEQRDSAMYRCASSLDGSNQPQHFGDGTRLSIL.

This chain uses TRBV6-2 or TRBV6-3 with TRBJ2-1; D is unresolved. The CDR3 is made up of 14 amino acids. In germline, CDR1 is MNHEY, CDR2 SVGEGT. Trimming removed 1 base at V and 9 bases at J, with 13 bases between. The CDR3 DNA reads as TGTGCCAGCAGTTACTGGGCCTACGCTGTTGAGCAGTTCTTC. This codes for CASSYWAYAVEQFF.

This clonotype showed up just a few times. V and J are TRBV18 and TRBJ2-5, with TRBD1 identical over 7 bases. After removal of 3 bases from V and 5 bases from J, the junction contained 12 bases not matched to a gene. The V gene's germline CDR1 is KGHSH and CDR2 LQKENI. The CDR3 spans 16 residues. CDR3 nucleotide sequence: TGTGCCAGCTCACCGTACCGGGACAGAAACTATGAGACCCAGTACTTC. Encoded protein: CASSPYRDRNYETQYF.

The sample holds many counts of this clonotype. This chain connects TRBV3-1 to TRBJ2-7; tentatively, D is TRBD1 or TRBD2 (5 bases each). This CDR3 has 13 amino acids. Germline lookup yields CDR1 LGHDT and CDR2 YNNKEL (reference sequence). Trimming left V 2 bases short and J 6 bases short, with 11 bases between. CDR3 coding DNA: TGTGCCAGCAGCCAAATGCTTGGGGGCGAGCAGTACTTC. Protein product: CASSQMLGGEQYF.

This clonotype was observed at least ten times. The chain links TRBV5-6 to TRBJ1-5; no clear D. The germline V gene encodes CDR1 SGHDT and CDR2 YYEEEE. V was pared by 2 bases and J by 4 bases, with 13 bases between. The CDR3 spans 15 residues. Written as DNA, the CDR3 is TGTGCCAGCAGCTTCAGCGTCGATGGGAATCAGCCCCAGCATTTT. This codes for CASSFSVDGNQPQHF.

The chain has TRBV20-1 and TRBJ2-3; D is uncertain. CDR1 and CDR2 from the germline V gene are DFQATT and SNEGSKA (reference sequence). The CDR3 has 13 amino acids. DNA of the CDR3: TGCAGCGCTCCTGGACCAGGCACAGATACGCAGTATTTT. It yields the protein CSAPGPGTDTQYF.

The sample holds many counts of this clonotype. This chain links TRBV7-8 with TRBJ1-1, with D perhaps TRBD1 (5 bases). Germline CDR1 and CDR2: SGHVS and FQNEAQ. CDR3 length equals 15 residues. Deletions cut 5 bases from V and 1 base from J, with 14 bases between. CDR3 DNA: TGTGCCAGCAGCCCCCCGGGGCCCCCGAACACTGAAGCTTTCTTT. This sequence encodes CASSPPGPPNTEAFF.

This clonotype has only a few counts. This rearrangement joins TRBV4-1 to TRBJ2-5, with D maybe TRBD2 (7 bases). Trimming took off 1 base at V and 5 bases at J, with 11 bases between the two ends. The CDR3 length is 14 residues. CDR1 and CDR2 from the germline V gene are MGHRA and YSYEKL. The CDR3 DNA sequence: TGCGCCAGCAGCCAAGCGGGGGGCCGGGAGACCCAGTACTTC. It translates to CASSQAGGRETQYF.

This clonotype was seen more than once but under ten times. The chain couples TRBV27 to TRBJ2-1; no clear D. In germline, CDR1 is MNHEY, CDR2 SMNVEV (reference sequence). This CDR3 contains 13 residues. V was shortened by 2 bases and J by 8 bases, with 10 bases between the two germline ends. CDR3 sequence: CASSLRRFDEQFF. The CDR3 DNA reads as TGTGCCAGCAGTTTAAGACGTTTCGATGAGCAGTTCTTC.

The table lists this clonotype with many counts. The chain carries TRBV7-2 and TRBJ1-1, with 8 bases aligning to TRBD1. The trim removed 4 bases at V and 8 bases at J, leaving 6 bases unmatched. Germline V gene sequence: CDR1 SGHTA, CDR2 FQGNSA. There are 13 residues in the CDR3. The CDR3 coding sequence is TGTGCCAGCAGCTGGACAGGGAAAGGGGAAGCTTTCTTT. Translating gives CASSWTGKGEAFF.

The V call is TRBV5-1, the J call TRBJ1-1; 7 bases are a match to TRBD1. Germline values: CDR1 SGHRS, CDR2 YFSETQ. V trimming: 4 bases; J trimming: 6 bases; junction bases outside the gene matches: 12. The CDR3 has 15 residues. CDR3 protein: CASSTGQGETSEAFF. For the CDR3, the DNA is TGCGCCAGCAGCACCGGTCAGGGGGAAACTTCTGAAGCTTTCTTT.

This clonotype has only a few counts. The rearrangement links TRBV28 to TRBJ1-1; D is possibly TRBD1 (6 bases). Between the trimmed V and J ends, which lost 7 bases and 3 bases, there was a span of 15 bases. The CDR3 consists of 14 residues. CDR1 is MDHEN, CDR2 SYDVKM, per germline. The CDR3 nucleotides read TGTGCCAGCAACTGGGGGGCGCGGGACACTGAAGCTTTCTTT. Residues: CASNWGARDTEAFF. The variable domain in full, completed from reference TRBV28 and TRBJ1-1, reads DVKVTQSSRYLVKRTGEKVFLECVQDMDHENMFWYRQDPGLGLRLIYFSYDVKMKEKGDIPEGYSVSREKKERFSLILESASTNQTSMYLCASNWGARDTEAFFGQGTRLTVV.

At least ten counts were recorded for this clonotype. The CDR3 nucleotides are TGTGCCAGCAAGTATCCCGCCTTGTACACAGATACGCAGTATTTT. Translating gives CASKYPALYTDTQYF. The chain couples TRBV25-1 to TRBJ2-3; no clear D gene. V shed 7 bases and J shed 2 bases, with 16 bases lying between them. This CDR3 is 15 amino acids long. Per germline, CDR1 MGHDK and CDR2 SYGVNS.

V is TRBV6-5 and J is TRBJ2-7; TRBD1 matches 8 bases. Germline CDR1 reads MNHEY; CDR2 reads SVGAGI. The CDR3 extends over 15 amino acids. V lost 5 bases to trimming and J lost 1 base; unmatched junction nucleotides: 7. CDR3 residues: CASSGAGGASYEQYF. The DNA for the CDR3 is TGTGCCAGCAGTGGCGCAGGGGGCGCTTCCTACGAGCAGTACTTC.

This clonotype came up many times. CDR3 protein: CASSPGPGTDTEAFF. The CDR3 region has the DNA TGTGCCAGCAGCCCCGGCCCCGGGACAGACACTGAAGCTTTCTTT. This chain uses TRBV7-9 with TRBJ1-1; 7 positions agree with TRBD1. Germline lookup yields CDR1 SEHNR and CDR2 FQNEAQ (reference sequence). Losses at the gene ends were 5 bases for V and 3 bases for J; bases not matched to a gene: 9. The CDR3 sequence is 15 residues long.

In the case of this clonotype: Given a much more abundant clone one base away, this may be a read error. The chain is built from TRBV4-1 and TRBJ2-7, with TRBD1 as a possible D gene (5 bases). From germline, CDR1 is MGHRA and CDR2 YSYEKL. V gave up 2 bases and J gave up 5 bases, with 13 bases separating them. The CDR3 length is 14 residues. CDR3 nucleotide sequence: TGCGCCAGCAGCCAACCTCGACAGCCCCACGAGCAGTACTTC. Amino acid sequence: CASSQPRQPHEQYF.

This clonotype was observed many times. The chain combines TRBV6-5 with TRBJ1-5, with D possibly TRBD1 on 6 matching bases. Trimming took off 6 bases at V and 6 bases at J, with 12 bases between the two ends. Germline CDR1 is MNHEY and CDR2 is SVGAGI. The CDR3 length is 13 residues. The CDR3 region is CASRRKGGQPQHF. The CDR3 DNA sequence: TGTGCCAGCAGGCGAAAAGGGGGTCAGCCCCAGCATTTT.